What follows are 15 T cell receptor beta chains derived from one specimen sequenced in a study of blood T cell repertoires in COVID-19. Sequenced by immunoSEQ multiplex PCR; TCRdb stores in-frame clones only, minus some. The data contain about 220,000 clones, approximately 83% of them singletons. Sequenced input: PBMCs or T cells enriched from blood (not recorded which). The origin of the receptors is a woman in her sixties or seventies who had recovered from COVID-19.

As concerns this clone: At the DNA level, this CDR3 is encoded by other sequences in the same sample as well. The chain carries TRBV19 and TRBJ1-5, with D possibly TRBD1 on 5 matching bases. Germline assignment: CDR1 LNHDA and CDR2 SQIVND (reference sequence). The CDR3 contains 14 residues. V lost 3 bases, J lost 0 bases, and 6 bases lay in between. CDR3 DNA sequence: TGTGCCAGTAGTATCAGGGATAGCAATCAGCCCCAGCATTTT. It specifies CASSIRDSNQPQHF.

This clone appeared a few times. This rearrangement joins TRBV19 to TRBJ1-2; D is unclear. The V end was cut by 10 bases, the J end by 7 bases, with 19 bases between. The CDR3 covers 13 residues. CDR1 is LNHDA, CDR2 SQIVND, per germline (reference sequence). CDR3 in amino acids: CATRLEQYVGYTF. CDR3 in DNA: TGTGCCACTAGATTGGAGCAGTATGTTGGCTACACCTTC.

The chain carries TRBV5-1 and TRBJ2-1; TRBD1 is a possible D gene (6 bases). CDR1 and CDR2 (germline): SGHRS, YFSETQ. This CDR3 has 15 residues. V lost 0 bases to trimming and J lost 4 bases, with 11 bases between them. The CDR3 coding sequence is TGCGCCAGCAGCTTGGCAGGGGCGAGGTACAATGAGCAGTTCTTC. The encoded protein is CASSLAGARYNEQFF.

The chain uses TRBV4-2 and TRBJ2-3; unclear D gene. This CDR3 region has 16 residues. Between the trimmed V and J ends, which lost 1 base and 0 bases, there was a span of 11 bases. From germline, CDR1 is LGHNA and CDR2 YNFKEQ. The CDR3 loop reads CASSQGLSTSTDTQYF. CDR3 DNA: TGTGCCAGCAGCCAAGGTCTAAGTACTAGCACAGATACGCAGTATTTT.

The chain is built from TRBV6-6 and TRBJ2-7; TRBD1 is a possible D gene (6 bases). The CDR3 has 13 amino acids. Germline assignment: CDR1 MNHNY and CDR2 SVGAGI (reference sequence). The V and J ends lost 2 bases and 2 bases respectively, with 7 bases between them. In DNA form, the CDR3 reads TGTGCCAGCAGTTACAGGACAGCCTACGAGCAGTACTTC. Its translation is CASSYRTAYEQYF.

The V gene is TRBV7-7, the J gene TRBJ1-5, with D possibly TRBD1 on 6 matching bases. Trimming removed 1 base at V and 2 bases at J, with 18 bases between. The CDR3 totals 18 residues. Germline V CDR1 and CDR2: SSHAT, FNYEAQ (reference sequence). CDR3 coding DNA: TGTGCCAGCAGCTTAGTCGGCCGAGGGGGTAGGGGCAATCAGCCCCAGCATTTT. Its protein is CASSLVGRGGRGNQPQHF.

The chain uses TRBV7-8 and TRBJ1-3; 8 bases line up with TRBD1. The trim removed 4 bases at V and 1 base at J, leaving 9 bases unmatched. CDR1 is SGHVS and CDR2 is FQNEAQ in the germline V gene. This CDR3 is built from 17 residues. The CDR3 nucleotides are TGTGCCAGCAGCTACGGACAGGGATCATTGTCTGGAAACACCATATATTTT. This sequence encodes CASSYGQGSLSGNTIYF.

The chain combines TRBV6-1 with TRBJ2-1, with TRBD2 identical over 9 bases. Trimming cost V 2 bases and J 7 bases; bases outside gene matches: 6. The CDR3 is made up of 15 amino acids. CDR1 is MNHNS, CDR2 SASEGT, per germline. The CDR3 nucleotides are TGTGCCAGCAGTGAAAATAGCGGGAGTAGAAATGAGCAGTTCTTC. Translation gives CASSENSGSRNEQFF.

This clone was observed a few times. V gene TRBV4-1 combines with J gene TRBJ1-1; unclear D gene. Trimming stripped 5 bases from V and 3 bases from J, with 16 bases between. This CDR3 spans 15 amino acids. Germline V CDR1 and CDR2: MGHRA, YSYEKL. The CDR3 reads CASSFTPRTDTEAFF. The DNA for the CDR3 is TGCGCCAGCAGCTTTACTCCACGTACGGACACTGAAGCTTTCTTT.

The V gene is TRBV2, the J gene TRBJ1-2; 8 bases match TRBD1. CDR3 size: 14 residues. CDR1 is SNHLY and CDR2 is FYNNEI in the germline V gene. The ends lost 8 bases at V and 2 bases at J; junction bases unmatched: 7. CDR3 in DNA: TGTGCCAGCCTACAGGGGGATCTAAACTATGGCTACACCTTC. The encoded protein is CASLQGDLNYGYTF.

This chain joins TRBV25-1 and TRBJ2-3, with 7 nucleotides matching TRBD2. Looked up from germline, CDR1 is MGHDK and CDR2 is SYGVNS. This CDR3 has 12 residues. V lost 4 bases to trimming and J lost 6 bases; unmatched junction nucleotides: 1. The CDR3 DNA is TGTGCCAGCAGTGGTAGCGGGGATACGCAGTATTTT. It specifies CASSGSGDTQYF.

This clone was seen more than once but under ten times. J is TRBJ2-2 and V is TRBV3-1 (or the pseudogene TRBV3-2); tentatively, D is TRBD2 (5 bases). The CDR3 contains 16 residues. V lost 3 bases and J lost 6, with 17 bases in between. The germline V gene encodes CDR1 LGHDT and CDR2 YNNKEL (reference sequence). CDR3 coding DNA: TGTGCCAGCAGCCACGAACGGGGATACAATTCCGGGGAGCTGTTTTTT. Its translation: CASSHERGYNSGELFF.

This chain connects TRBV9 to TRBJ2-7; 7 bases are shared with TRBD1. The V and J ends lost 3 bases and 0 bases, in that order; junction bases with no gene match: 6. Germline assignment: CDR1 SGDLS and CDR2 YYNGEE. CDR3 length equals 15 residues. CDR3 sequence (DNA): TGTGCCAGCAGCGACCAACAGGGGAGCTCCTACGAGCAGTACTTC. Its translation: CASSDQQGSSYEQYF. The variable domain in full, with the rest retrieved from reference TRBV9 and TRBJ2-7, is DSGVTQTPKHLITATGQRVTLRCSPRSGDLSVYWYQQSLDQGLQFLIQYYNGEERAKGNILERFSAQQFPDLHSELNLSSLELGDSALYFCASSDQQGSSYEQYFGPGTRLTVT.

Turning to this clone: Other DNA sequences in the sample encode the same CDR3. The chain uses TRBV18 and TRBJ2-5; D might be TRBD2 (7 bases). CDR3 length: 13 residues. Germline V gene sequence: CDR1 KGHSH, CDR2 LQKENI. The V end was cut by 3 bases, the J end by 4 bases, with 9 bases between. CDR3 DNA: TGTGCCAGCTCACCGGGGGGGCCAGAGACCCAGTACTTC. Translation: CASSPGGPETQYF.

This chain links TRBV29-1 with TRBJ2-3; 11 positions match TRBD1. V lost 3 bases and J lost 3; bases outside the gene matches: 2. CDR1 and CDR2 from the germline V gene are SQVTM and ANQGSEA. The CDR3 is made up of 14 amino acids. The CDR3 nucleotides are TGCAGCGTTGATGGACAGGGGGCGACAGATACGCAGTATTTT. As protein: CSVDGQGATDTQYF.